This T cell receptor (beta chain) is from a study of Tregs in tolerant kidney transplant recipients. The study, taken as a whole, reports: No direct test of biological reproducibility was done here.

Some clones are missing from TCRdb's copy, which holds only in-frame ones; the method was immunoSEQ multiplex PCR. The sample contains about 240,000 clones, about four fifths of which appear only once. On this clone: Antigen specificity is unknown.

This CDR3 comprises 17 residues. V gave up 0 bases and J gave up 0 bases, with 10 bases separating them. CDR1 SGHRS and CDR2 YFSETQ come from the germline V gene. Thawed PBMCs were FACS-sorted into unstimulated CD4+CD25+CD127- regulatory T cells, CD4+CD25- non-regulatory cells, CD4 and CD8 cells. This receptor was obtained from a human donor in good health. Material for sequencing was CD4+ T cells from blood. V is TRBV5-1 and J is TRBJ2-6; a possible D gene is TRBD1 (5 bases). CDR3 region: CASSLGQYSSGANVLTF. The CDR3 region has the DNA TGCGCCAGCAGCTTGGGACAGTACAGCTCTGGGGCCAACGTCCTGACTTTC. Based on the CDR3 plus reference TRBV5-1 and TRBJ2-6, the full variable domain is KAGVTQTPRYLIKTRGQQVTLSCSPISGHRSVSWYQQTPGQGLQFLFEYFSETQRNKGNFPGRFSGRQFSNSRSEMNVSTLELGDSALYLCASSLGQYSSGANVLTFGAGSRLTVL.